Here is one T cell receptor (beta chain) with its context. Which antigen it targets is not known. No per-base quality is available; no much larger clone lies one base away. To prepare the library, PCR was applied. Sequencing instrument: Illumina HiSeq 4000. High-throughput sequencing was used to profile the TCR beta-chain CDR3 region of every patient. As for the original processing: Drawing on CDR3 differences between clinicopathological groups, the researchers built a classifier meant to tell apart patients with distant-metastatic papillary thyroid cancer. To measure repertoire diversity the researchers used the Shannon index, while the Morisita-Horn index served to gauge how similar the tumor and blood repertoires were. Through fastp at Q25 and MiXCR, TCRdb rebuilt clones from the public reads, retaining in-frame beta chains. The V and J calls follow TCRdb's processing rather than the paper's. The sample profile shows more than 20,000 clones; roughly 24% of them were found once. The ten largest clones capture about 5.7% of the sample.

The data originate from a study of metastatic and nonmetastatic thyroid tumors (TCRdb year 2020). Notes on the research overall: Repertoires were compared across peripheral blood and tumor or nodule tissue samples from malignant and benign thyroid patients. What the authors observed across the whole study: TCR beta diversity was reported as significantly higher in malignant tumors than in benign nodules, in both blood and tumor samples.

No treatment had been received by any patient before thyroid surgery. Patient clinical samples collected from about 2012 to 2019 were retrospectively analysed using T-cell receptor beta sequencing. V loses 8 bases of germline sequence and J loses 9 bases, and the interval between the two ends is 14 bases. Spanning cysteine to phenylalanine, the CDR3 consists of 13 amino acids. The kept DNA is CDR3 alone, 39 bases in frame from the first base. The germline V gene (reference sequence) supplies CDR1 MNHEY and CDR2 SMNVEV. The sequence derives from a female donor with papillary thyroid cancer or a benign thyroid nodule (not recorded which). Some clones in this sample may be carry-over from other donors' samples. The sequenced sample consisted of tumor tissue. Recombination linked TRBV27 to TRBJ1-6, with the D gene call left open. The DNA sequence is TGTGCCAGCGGAGCGGCTGGGAGTTCACCCCTCCACTTT. This is translated as CASGAAGSSPLHF.